This TCR delta chain was identified in a study of gamma-delta T cells after stem cell transplantation. Germline trimming cut 5 bases from V and 0 bases from J; bases unmatched to any gene: 30. Germline V gives CDR1 TSWWSYY, CDR2 QGS. The CDR3 runs 23 residues. TCRdb re-processed the RT-PCR reads via CATT. The profile covers around 740 delta-chain clones, with 5% to 6.5% appearing a single time and roughly 60% taken by the ten largest. The chain links TRDV1 to TRDJ1; 7 nucleotides agree with TRDD3. Assignment of the J gene here rests on matching the DNA to germline, because TCRdb gives none. Source material: gamma-delta T cells. This TCR came from a human donor. It is not recorded whose cells these are; they may come from a transplant donor. CDR3 region: CALGPSGYATTWGRRSYTDKLIF. The CDR3 DNA reads as TGTGCTCTTGGGCCGTCCGGCTACGCCACTACATGGGGGAGACGATCCTACACCGATAAACTCATCTTT.